This section outlines one TCR beta chain sequence together with its context. These data come from a study of cytomegalovirus exposure and HLA in healthy donors. The germline gives CDR1 SGDLS, CDR2 YYNGEE. The CDR3 runs 13 residues. With 4 bases removed from V and 8 bases from J, the gap between germline ends came to 15 bases. PCR was performed using 60 Vbeta and 13 Jbeta primers. TCRdb keeps only in-frame clones here, not all; method: immunoSEQ multiplex PCR. Among about 140,000 clones listed, about 80% were seen once. The receptor was isolated from a woman in her thirties or forties in good health and CMV-seronegative. This chain connects TRBV9 to TRBJ1-2; D may be TRBD1 (5 bases). Sequenced: PBMCs. The CDR3 sequence: CASSSRTPSGYTF. CDR3 DNA sequence: TGTGCCAGCAGCTCCAGGACACCCTCAGGCTACACCTTC.